The 12 T cell receptor beta chains reported below all come from one sample, sequenced in a study of blood T cell repertoires in COVID-19. TCRdb's table, derived via immunoSEQ multiplex PCR, lists solely in-frame clones and lacks some. Of just over 300,000 clones in the sample, about 90% were seen once. The sample taken for sequencing was peripheral blood. These receptors all come from a woman younger than 45 with COVID-19, enrolled during active disease.

This chain uses TRBV2 with TRBJ1-1, with D unclear. The CDR3 totals 15 residues. Between the trimmed V and J ends, which lost 6 bases and 1 base, there was a span of 15 bases. CDR1 is SNHLY and CDR2 is FYNNEI in the germline V gene. The CDR3 DNA is TGTGCCAGCAGGACCCCGGGCACTAGGAACACTGAAGCTTTCTTT. Amino acids: CASRTPGTRNTEAFF. Filled out from reference TRBV2 and TRBJ1-1, the complete variable domain reads EPEVTQTPSHQVTQMGQEVILRCVPISNHLYFYWYRQILGQKVEFLVSFYNNEISEKSEIFDDQFSVERPDGSNFTLKIRSTKLEDSAMYFCASRTPGTRNTEAFFGQGTRLTVV.

The V call is TRBV19, the J call TRBJ2-7; 11 nucleotides agree with TRBD2. V was clipped by 6 bases and J by 1 base; unmatched bases: 5. CDR1 is LNHDA and CDR2 is SQIVND in the germline V gene (reference sequence). The CDR3 consists of 15 residues. In nucleotides, the CDR3 is TGTGCCAGTAGCCCGGGACTAGCGGCATCCTACGAGCAGTACGTC. Translating it yields CASSPGLAASYEQYV.

The gene calls are TRBV3-1 (or the pseudogene TRBV3-2) and TRBJ1-3, with 8 positions matching TRBD1. Germline loops: CDR1 LGHDT, CDR2 YNNKEL (reference sequence). J lost 4 bases, V lost 0 bases, and 2 bases had no gene match. The CDR3 spans 15 residues. This chain's CDR3 is CASSQDGQGGNTIYF. The CDR3 DNA reads TGTGCCAGCAGCCAAGATGGACAGGGAGGAAACACCATATATTTT.

The V call is TRBV20-1, the J call TRBJ1-2; D perhaps matches TRBD1 (5 bases). The length of the CDR3 is 11 residues. Germline assignment: CDR1 DFQATT and CDR2 SNEGSKA (reference sequence). Trimming left V 3 bases short and J 7 bases short, with 9 bases between. DNA for the CDR3: TGCAGTGCTAGTTCCGACAGTGGCTACACCTTC. Amino acids: CSASSDSGYTF.

The chain's CDR3 is CAWSWQGGTEAFF. The CDR3 nucleotides are TGTGCCTGGAGTTGGCAGGGGGGCACTGAAGCTTTCTTT. The chain carries TRBV30 and TRBJ1-1, with 7 bases matching TRBD1. This CDR3 is 13 amino acids long. CDR1 GTSNPN and CDR2 SVGIG come from the germline V gene (reference sequence). After removal of 2 bases from V and 4 bases from J, the junction contained 4 bases not matched to a gene.

V is TRBV6-2 or TRBV6-3 and J is TRBJ2-3, with TRBD2 as a possible D gene (6 bases). Germline V gene data show CDR1 as MNHEY and CDR2 as SVGEGT. The ends were cut back, 1 base at V and 0 bases at J, with 11 bases in the middle. The CDR3 is 16 residues long. CDR3 DNA: TGTGCCAGCAGTTACTTAGCGGAACATAGCACAGATACGCAGTATTTT. Translated, it gives CASSYLAEHSTDTQYF.

The chain carries TRBV4-1 and TRBJ2-1, with a possible D match to TRBD1 (5 bases). The CDR3 loop spans 12 amino acids. Deletions cut 1 base from V and 13 bases from J, with 11 bases between. Looked up from germline, CDR1 is MGHRA and CDR2 is YSYEKL. CDR3 nucleotides: TGCGCCAGCAGCCAAGGGGGCGGTTTCCAGTTCTTC. Its translation is CASSQGGGFQFF.

CDR3 loop: CASTDRTGLINNYGYTF. CDR3 coding DNA: TGTGCCAGCACCGACCGGACAGGGCTGATTAATAACTATGGCTACACCTTC. The V and J genes are TRBV5-5 and TRBJ1-2; 8 nucleotides match TRBD1. V gave up 6 bases and J gave up 1 base; unmatched junction bases: 14. The CDR3 contains 17 residues. Per the germline V gene, CDR1 is SGHKS and CDR2 is YYEKEE (reference sequence).

V and J are TRBV2 and TRBJ2-7; D may be TRBD1 (5 bases). The V end lost 2 bases, the J end lost 9 bases, and 11 bases lay between the germline ends. CDR1 SNHLY and CDR2 FYNNEI come from the germline V gene. The CDR3 sequence is 12 residues long. CDR3 DNA: TGTGCCAGCAGTGAATGGGGCTCAGGGCAGTACGTC. Its protein product is CASSEWGSGQYV.

The genes are TRBV13 and TRBJ1-5, with 8 bases matching TRBD1. Looked up from germline, CDR1 is PRHDT and CDR2 is FYEKMQ (reference sequence). This CDR3 is built from 16 residues. V trimming: 5 bases; J trimming: 2 bases; junction bases outside the gene matches: 8. CDR3 in amino acids: CASSPPRGQGNQPQHF. CDR3 nucleotide sequence: TGTGCCAGCAGCCCACCCCGGGGACAGGGCAATCAGCCCCAGCATTTT. The whole variable domain, filled in from reference TRBV13 and TRBJ1-5, reads AAGVIQSPRHLIKEKRETATLKCYPIPRHDTVYWYQQGPGQDPQFLISFYEKMQSDKGSIPDRFSAQQFSDYHSELNMSSLELGDSALYFCASSPPRGQGNQPQHFGDGTRLSIL.

J is TRBJ2-3 and V is TRBV19, with D maybe TRBD2 (6 bases). The CDR3 is made up of 13 amino acids. Per the germline V gene, CDR1 is LNHDA and CDR2 is SQIVND (reference sequence). Trimming left V 3 bases short and J 6 bases short, with 10 bases between. This CDR3 is CASSMAGPDTQYF. As DNA, the CDR3 is TGTGCCAGTAGTATGGCGGGGCCCGATACGCAGTATTTT.

The chain employs TRBV30 and TRBJ2-3, with D perhaps TRBD1 (5 bases). Germline V gene data show CDR1 as GTSNPN and CDR2 as SVGIG (reference sequence). CDR3 length: 13 amino acids. The V end lost 5 bases, the J end lost 2 bases, and 11 bases lay between the germline ends. The CDR3 DNA follows: TGTGCCTGGCGCCAGGGTTTCACAGATACGCAGTATTTT. Translation gives CAWRQGFTDTQYF.